This section outlines one T cell receptor (beta chain) sequence together with its context. This entry is derived from a study of blood T cell repertoires in COVID-19. Across the whole study: Whether acute or convalescent, the COVID-19 samples came from the United States, Italy and Spain. PBMCs, B-cell-depleted T cells, or T cells provided the cDNA or gDNA that made up the material.

The J segment lost 3 bases and the V segment lost 4 bases, leaving 5 bases of the junction unmatched. Germline CDR1 is SEHNR and CDR2 is FQNEAQ (reference sequence). The length of the CDR3 is 15 residues. This table comes from immunoSEQ multiplex PCR, and its TCRdb copy is limited to in-frame clones, with some not included. In the table there are about 32,000 clones, roughly 90% of which are singletons. The receptor comes from a man aged 55 to 70 with acute or convalescent COVID-19. This chain links TRBV7-9 with TRBJ2-3, with TRBD2 identical over 9 bases. The sequencing sample was made of peripheral blood. The CDR3 loop is CASSSAGGPTDTQYF. In DNA form, the CDR3 reads TGTGCCAGCAGCTCCGCGGGGGGGCCGACAGATACGCAGTATTTT. Full variable domain (outside the CDR3, taken from reference TRBV7-9 and TRBJ2-3): DTGVSQNPRHKITKRGQNVTFRCDPISEHNRLYWYRQTLGQGPEFLTYFQNEAQLEKSRLLSDRFSAERPKGSFSTLEIQRTEQGDSAMYLCASSSAGGPTDTQYFGPGTRLTVL.